This T cell receptor (beta chain) is drawn from a study of early T cells in non-severe SARS-CoV-2 infection. Study overall: Sequencing of unsorted whole blood was done on bulk RNA, leaving chains unpaired.

Notes on the study in general: Database matching using VDJdb favored anti-spike CD8 responses, with private and CD4 specificities left missing.

CDR1 and CDR2 (germline): SGHRS, YFSETQ. The CDR3 spans 15 residues. The TCR library protocol attached unique molecular identifiers to the individual cDNA molecules. In TCRdb, the 5' RACE reads were re-called with MiXCR into one record per CDR3 protein. The repertoire has fewer than 100,000 distinct CDR3 sequences, less than 20% of them found once; the top ten carry about 3%. For this clonotype: Antigen unknown. At one of its ends the junction is not consistent with the germline gene, which may arise from a read error.

The specimen was whole blood. This sequence was found in an adult who was a healthcare worker with PCR-confirmed SARS-CoV-2 infection or an uninfected control (not recorded which). The rearrangement links TRBV5-1 to TRBJ2-3; TRBD2 is a possible D gene (6 bases). The CDR3 loop reads CVSSLISGSTDTQYF. The CDR3 nucleotides are TGCGTCAGCAGCTTGATTAGCGGAAGCACAGATACGCAGTATTTT.